Following are 28 T cell receptor beta chains from one sample sequenced in a study of control samples from healthy donors and cancer patients. Profiled with immunoSEQ multiplex PCR; TCRdb holds only in-frame clones, not every one. Of over 80,000 clones in the sample, roughly 78% were seen once. Specimen: blood. All receptors derive from a man in his 60s in good health.

The chain has TRBV7-8 and TRBJ2-5; 11 bases map to TRBD2. The V and J ends lost 3 bases and 4 bases, in that order; junction bases with no gene match: 10. Germline V lookup: CDR1 SGHVS, CDR2 FQNEAQ. The CDR3 sequence is 17 residues long. Written as DNA, the CDR3 is TGTGCCAGCAGCTTCTCGACTAGCGGGATAGGTATAGAGACCCAGTACTTC. Protein: CASSFSTSGIGIETQYF.

This clone has a count of ten or more. The chain uses TRBV19 and TRBJ1-5, with 9 bases aligning to TRBD1. The trim removed 5 bases at V and 9 bases at J, leaving 11 bases unmatched. The CDR3 is made up of 15 amino acids. Germline-derived CDR1 and CDR2 are LNHDA and SQIVND (reference sequence). As DNA, the CDR3 is TGTGCCAGTAGTGGGACAGGGTCCTTTAAGGGGCCCCAGCATTTT. Its translation is CASSGTGSFKGPQHF.

The chain recombines TRBV30 with TRBJ1-1; 7 positions match TRBD1. The CDR3 runs 15 residues. Germline trimming cut 0 bases from V and 6 bases from J; bases unmatched to any gene: 10. Germline V gene sequence: CDR1 GTSNPN, CDR2 SVGIG (reference sequence). CDR3 sequence reads: CAWSVPPGGEAEAFF. CDR3 DNA sequence: TGTGCCTGGAGTGTACCTCCAGGGGGGGAGGCTGAAGCTTTCTTT.

This clone showed up just a few times. This CDR3 is CASSPTGESKEAFF. For the CDR3, the DNA is TGTGCCAGCTCACCAACAGGGGAATCGAAAGAAGCTTTCTTT. The chain employs TRBV18 and TRBJ1-1; TRBD1 agrees at 7 bases. Trimming cost V 2 bases and J 8 bases; bases outside gene matches: 8. The CDR3 runs 14 residues. Germline loops: CDR1 KGHSH, CDR2 LQKENI.

The V and J genes are TRBV6-5 and TRBJ2-5; 8 nucleotides line up with TRBD1. V lost 2 bases, J lost 4 bases, and 3 bases stayed unmatched. This CDR3 spans 14 amino acids. CDR1 MNHEY and CDR2 SVGAGI come from the germline V gene. For the CDR3, the DNA is TGTGCCAGCAGTTACGGCAGGGGGCTAGAGACCCAGTACTTC. Its protein is CASSYGRGLETQYF.

The CDR3 sequence: CASSKDSYLESYEQYF. DNA for the CDR3: TGTGCCAGCTCAAAGGACAGCTACTTAGAGTCCTACGAGCAGTACTTC. The gene calls are TRBV18 and TRBJ2-7; possible D gene TRBD1, 6 bases. This CDR3 is 16 amino acids long. V lost 5 bases to trimming and J lost 1 base, with 18 bases between them. The germline CDR1 and CDR2 sequences are KGHSH and LQKENI. Supplemented by reference TRBV18 and TRBJ2-7, the full variable domain reads NAGVMQNPRHLVRRRGQEARLRCSPMKGHSHVYWYRQLPEEGLKFMVYLQKENIIDESGMPKERFSAEFPKEGPSILRIQQVVRGDSAAYFCASSKDSYLESYEQYFGPGTRLTVT.

The CDR3 coding sequence is TGTGCCAGCAGCTTGGAGCGCCAAAGCTCTGGGGCCAACGTCCTGACTTTC. This gives the protein CASSLERQSSGANVLTF. The chain uses TRBV7-2 and TRBJ2-6, with D hard to call. Deletions cut 3 bases from V and 0 bases from J, with 12 bases between. Germline values: CDR1 SGHTA, CDR2 FQGNSA. The CDR3 sequence is 17 residues long.

V gene TRBV5-4 combines with J gene TRBJ2-3; D is uncertain. This CDR3 has 15 residues. V was trimmed by 3 bases and J by 0 bases, leaving 11 bases between them. The germline CDR1 and CDR2 sequences are SGHNT and YYREEE (reference sequence). Here the CDR3 DNA reads TGTGCCAGCAGCTCGACTTCCACTAGCACAGATACGCAGTATTTT. This gives the protein CASSSTSTSTDTQYF.

This clone was seen at least ten times. The chain uses TRBV30 and TRBJ2-7; TRBD2 is a possible D gene (7 bases). The CDR3 has 15 amino acids. V was shortened by 2 bases and J by 0 bases, with 14 bases between the two germline ends. Germline lookup yields CDR1 GTSNPN and CDR2 SVGIG (reference sequence). The CDR3 DNA sequence: TGTGCCTGGAGTAGGGGGGCTAGCGGCTCCTACGAGCAGTACTTC. It is translated as CAWSRGASGSYEQYF.

The chain uses TRBV10-3 and TRBJ2-3; TRBD2 agrees at 11 bases. Germline assignment: CDR1 ENHRY and CDR2 SYGVKD. The CDR3 is made up of 14 amino acids. V lost 11 bases and J lost 2; bases outside the gene matches: 6. The CDR3 nucleotides read TGTGCCTCAGAGACTAGCGGGGACACAGATACGCAGTATTTT. This codes for CASETSGDTDTQYF.

This chain links TRBV5-1 with TRBJ1-1; a possible D gene is TRBD1 (6 bases). The CDR3 has 17 amino acids. The germline CDR1 and CDR2 sequences are SGHRS and YFSETQ. The ends were cut back, 1 base at V and 0 bases at J, with 16 bases in the middle. CDR3 nucleotide sequence: TGCGCCAGCAGCTTGAGCCTCAGGGGTTCTATGAACACTGAAGCTTTCTTT. Amino acids: CASSLSLRGSMNTEAFF.

The chain uses TRBV6-6 and TRBJ2-7; TRBD2 matches 7 bases. J was trimmed by 1 base and V by 2 bases; bases with no gene match: 2. The CDR3 has 14 amino acids. The germline CDR1 and CDR2 sequences are MNHNY and SVGAGI (reference sequence). The chain's CDR3 is CASSYERESYEQYF. CDR3 nucleotide sequence: TGTGCCAGCAGTTACGAGCGGGAATCCTACGAGCAGTACTTC.

The chain combines TRBV28 with TRBJ1-2, with D perhaps matching TRBD1 (5 bases). CDR3 size: 13 residues. Per the germline V gene, CDR1 is MDHEN and CDR2 is SYDVKM. V lost 11 bases to trimming and J lost 4 bases, with 17 bases between them. The CDR3 bases are TGTGCCGCAGTCCCAGGGAGGGGCTATGGCTACACCTTC. This encodes CAAVPGRGYGYTF.

The chain carries TRBV7-9 and TRBJ2-5; 9 nucleotides align to TRBD2. The CDR3 has 15 residues. Germline CDR1 SEHNR, CDR2 FQNEAQ (reference sequence). Unmatched junction bases numbered 9, after V lost 5 bases and J lost 5 bases. CDR3 nucleotide sequence: TGTGCCAGCAGCCCACTAGCGGGTGGGACGGAGACCCAGTACTTC. Amino acid sequence: CASSPLAGGTETQYF.

The rearrangement links TRBV25-1 to TRBJ1-2, with D hard to call. This CDR3 contains 12 residues. Germline V gene data show CDR1 as MGHDK and CDR2 as SYGVNS. The V end lost 7 bases, the J end lost 4 bases, and 10 bases lay between the germline ends. The CDR3 loop is CASMSNGYGYTF. Here the CDR3 DNA reads TGTGCCAGCATGTCCAACGGCTATGGCTACACCTTC.

The chain joins TRBV2 to TRBJ1-2; 8 bases are shared with TRBD1. The CDR3 has 16 amino acids. Looked up from germline, CDR1 is SNHLY and CDR2 is FYNNEI. V dropped 5 bases and J dropped 1; count of bases not matched to a gene: 9. The CDR3 nucleotides are TGTGCCAGCAGTCTGGGACAGGTGGTCGATAACTATGGCTACACCTTC. The encoded protein is CASSLGQVVDNYGYTF.

The gene calls are TRBV9 and TRBJ2-5; no firm D call. This CDR3 is 12 amino acids long. The germline gives CDR1 SGDLS, CDR2 YYNGEE. Deletions cut 4 bases from V and 5 bases from J, with 9 bases between. The CDR3 sequence is CASSPTTETQYF. The DNA of the CDR3 is TGTGCCAGCAGCCCCACCACGGAGACCCAGTACTTC.

The rearrangement uses TRBV7-8 and TRBJ2-2; TRBD2 is a possible D gene (6 bases). There are 16 residues in the CDR3. In germline, CDR1 is SGHVS, CDR2 FQNEAQ. The germline V and J ends were trimmed by 6 bases and 8 bases, with 22 bases remaining between them. CDR3 sequence reads: CASSTSGGLSSGELFF. The CDR3 DNA is TGTGCCAGCAGTACCTCCGGGGGACTTTCTTCAGGGGAGCTGTTTTTT.

The V call is TRBV6-6, the J call TRBJ2-5; maybe TRBD1 (6 bases). The germline V gene encodes CDR1 MNHNY and CDR2 SVGAGI (reference sequence). V shed 3 bases and J shed 2 bases, with 10 bases lying between them. The CDR3 length is 14 residues. The CDR3 here is CASSYNRVQETQYF. The CDR3 DNA follows: TGTGCCAGCAGTTATAACAGGGTACAAGAGACCCAGTACTTC.

The chain is built from TRBV5-5 and TRBJ2-3; D is perhaps TRBD1 (5 bases). The ends were cut back, 4 bases at V and 6 bases at J, with 12 bases in the middle. CDR1 and CDR2 (germline): SGHKS, YYEKEE (reference sequence). The CDR3 extends over 13 amino acids. The CDR3 DNA follows: TGTGCCAGCAGCCGAACTCCAGGGGATACGCAGTATTTT. This gives the protein CASSRTPGDTQYF.

The chain uses TRBV7-6 and TRBJ2-3, with TRBD1 as a possible D gene (5 bases). The germline gives CDR1 SGHVS, CDR2 FNYEAQ. Trimming took 3 bases from V and 2 from J, leaving 15 bases between them. This CDR3 region has 16 residues. As DNA, the CDR3 is TGTGCCAGCAGCTTTATTGTAGGGGCCCTCACAGATACGCAGTATTTT. Protein: CASSFIVGALTDTQYF.

The gene calls are TRBV13 and TRBJ2-2; 7 bases line up with TRBD1. This CDR3 contains 14 residues. CDR1 is PRHDT, CDR2 FYEKMQ, per germline (reference sequence). V dropped 5 bases and J dropped 3; count of bases not matched to a gene: 3. Written as DNA, the CDR3 is TGTGCCAGCAGCAAGGGGGCGGACACCGGGGAGCTGTTTTTT. Translation: CASSKGADTGELFF.

The chain is built from TRBV15 and TRBJ1-6, with 8 positions matching TRBD1. Germline CDR1 and CDR2: LNHNV and YYDKDF (reference sequence). The trim removed 1 base at V and 0 bases at J, leaving 2 bases unmatched. The CDR3 totals 17 residues. The CDR3 reads CATSRGTGGSYNSPLHF. The CDR3 DNA is TGTGCCACCAGCAGAGGTACAGGGGGCTCCTATAATTCACCCCTCCACTTT.

The chain employs TRBV11-2 and TRBJ2-3; D assignment may be TRBD1 or TRBD2 (5 bases each). CDR1 is SGHAT and CDR2 is FQNNGV in the germline V gene. The V end was cut by 2 bases, the J end by 5 bases, with 17 bases between. The CDR3 sequence is 16 residues long. The CDR3 bases are TGTGCCAGCAGCTTATTGCAGGGAGCGGTTGGAGATACGCAGTATTTT. This encodes CASSLLQGAVGDTQYF. Full variable domain (missing parts from reference TRBV11-2 and TRBJ2-3): EAGVAQSPRYKIIEKRQSVAFWCNPISGHATLYWYQQILGQGPKLLIQFQNNGVVDDSQLPKDRFSAERLKGVDSTLKIQPAKLEDSAVYLCASSLLQGAVGDTQYFGPGTRLTVL.

This clone came up a few times. This chain links TRBV27 with TRBJ1-5; D is perhaps TRBD1 (6 bases). Trimming left V 5 bases short and J 0 bases short, with 14 bases between. Germline assignment: CDR1 MNHEY and CDR2 SMNVEV (reference sequence). CDR3 length: 16 residues. This CDR3 is CASSPWGQNSNQPQHF. For the CDR3, the DNA is TGTGCCAGCAGTCCCTGGGGGCAGAATAGCAATCAGCCCCAGCATTTT.

The rearrangement joins TRBV4-2 to TRBJ2-7, with 10 bases aligning to TRBD2. CDR1 is LGHNA and CDR2 is YNFKEQ in the germline V gene. The CDR3 length is 16 residues. After removal of 1 base from V and 2 bases from J, the junction contained 5 bases not matched to a gene. In nucleotides, the CDR3 is TGTGCCAGCAGCCAAGTGTCTAGCGGGAGCCCCTACGAGCAGTACTTC. Amino acid sequence: CASSQVSSGSPYEQYF.

The rearrangement joins TRBV4-1 to TRBJ1-3; possibly TRBD1 for D (5 bases). CDR3 length equals 14 residues. Looked up from germline, CDR1 is MGHRA and CDR2 is YSYEKL. V lost 1 base, J lost 5 bases, and 9 bases lay in between. In DNA form, the CDR3 reads TGCGCCAGCAGCCAAGCCAGGGTACGAAACACCATATATTTT. Its translation: CASSQARVRNTIYF.

Only one count was recorded for this clone. The rearrangement links TRBV12-3 or TRBV12-4 to TRBJ2-7; TRBD1 agrees at 7 bases. The CDR3 length is 13 residues. J was trimmed by 1 base and V by 6 bases; bases with no gene match: 3. The CDR3 protein is CASRKTGSYEQYF. The CDR3 nucleotides read TGTGCCAGCAGAAAGACAGGGTCCTACGAGCAGTACTTC.